This is a list of T cell receptor beta chains from one sample in a study of T-cell reconstitution after alpha-beta-depleted transplantation in children. TCRdb reprocessed the PCR reads with MiXCR, giving one entry per CDR3 protein. Of 200,000 to 250,000 distinct CDR3 sequences listed, over 9.5% were seen once; the top ten hold about 5.4%. This specimen was PBMCs from the stem cell graft donor, taken from the stem cell graft. The receptors stem from a human donor who donated a stem cell graft to a child with SCID. CDR3s include the opening cysteine and the closing phenylalanine or tryptophan. The order of the fields is D gene, J gene, V gene, clone size, CDR3 DNA, CDR3 protein. A D gene is named only where the DNA matches it firmly. Expanded clones are given a class, and other clones once, few, many or no size at all.

d_gene: -
j_gene: TRBJ2-3
v_gene: TRBV12-3/TRBV12-4
abundance: many
CDR3nt: TGTGCCAGCACTAGCTGGGGGAGCACAGATACGCAGTATTTT
CDR3aa: CASTSWGSTDTQYF

d_gene: -
j_gene: TRBJ1-2
v_gene: TRBV28
abundance: many
CDR3nt: TGTGCCAGCAGTGATCCATCATTGAGTGGCTACACCTTC
CDR3aa: CASSDPSLSGYTF

d_gene: TRBD2
j_gene: TRBJ2-3
v_gene: TRBV20-1
abundance: many
CDR3nt: TGCAGTGCCGGAGTGGTAGCGGGGGGCGCCCCGGATACGCAGTATTTT
CDR3aa: CSAGVVAGGAPDTQYF

d_gene: -
j_gene: TRBJ1-6
v_gene: TRBV30
abundance: -
CDR3nt: TGTGCCTGGGGGGACAAGCCCGCACTCCAACTCCACTTT
CDR3aa: CAWGDKPALQLHF

d_gene: TRBD2
j_gene: TRBJ2-5
v_gene: TRBV5-1
abundance: many
CDR3nt: TGCGCCAGCAGCATCCGGACTAGCGGGGTCATCGGAGAGACCCAGTACTTC
CDR3aa: CASSIRTSGVIGETQYF

d_gene: -
j_gene: TRBJ2-3
v_gene: TRBV9
abundance: -
CDR3nt: TGTGCCAGCAGTGGGCAGGGGATGACAGATACGCAGTATTTT
CDR3aa: CASSGQGMTDTQYF

d_gene: TRBD2
j_gene: TRBJ2-1
v_gene: TRBV24-1
abundance: many
CDR3nt: TGTGCCACCAGTGATGGACTAGTCCATGAGCAGTTCTTC
CDR3aa: CATSDGLVHEQFF

d_gene: -
j_gene: TRBJ1-2
v_gene: TRBV9
abundance: -
CDR3nt: TGTGCCAGCAGAGGAAGCCCTCGAAGGACGGAGAGGGGGGGCTACACCTTC
CDR3aa: CASRGSPRRTERGGYTF

d_gene: TRBD1
j_gene: TRBJ2-5
v_gene: TRBV20-1
abundance: many
CDR3nt: TGCAGTGCTTACAGGGGGCACCAAGAGACCCAGTACTTC
CDR3aa: CSAYRGHQETQYF

d_gene: -
j_gene: TRBJ1-3
v_gene: TRBV7-2
abundance: many
CDR3nt: TGTGCCAGCAGCTTAAGGACGGACCTCTCTGGAAACACCATATATTTT
CDR3aa: CASSLRTDLSGNTIYF

d_gene: -
j_gene: TRBJ2-1
v_gene: TRBV6-1
abundance: many
CDR3nt: TGTGCCAGCAGTGAAGCCAACGGGGTGGATGAGCAGTTCTTC
CDR3aa: CASSEANGVDEQFF

d_gene: -
j_gene: TRBJ2-5
v_gene: TRBV20-1
abundance: many
CDR3nt: TGCAGTGCCTTCCATTCTCTCCGGAAGAAACAAGAGACCCAGTACTTC
CDR3aa: CSAFHSLRKKQETQYF

d_gene: -
j_gene: TRBJ1-2
v_gene: TRBV12-3/TRBV12-4
abundance: many
CDR3nt: TGTGCCAGCAGTCCCGGGACCCGGGGTCCTGGCTACACCTTC
CDR3aa: CASSPGTRGPGYTF

d_gene: -
j_gene: TRBJ2-6
v_gene: TRBV20-1
abundance: many
CDR3nt: TGCAGTGCTAGTGGTCCGGGCAGCAACTCTGGGGCCAACGTCCTGACTTTC
CDR3aa: CSASGPGSNSGANVLTF

d_gene: TRBD1
j_gene: TRBJ2-1
v_gene: TRBV5-1
abundance: many
CDR3nt: TGCGCCAGCAGCTTGTTGGGGACAGGGAAGTACAATGAGCAGTTCTTC
CDR3aa: CASSLLGTGKYNEQFF

d_gene: -
j_gene: TRBJ1-2
v_gene: TRBV7-2
abundance: many
CDR3nt: TGTGCCAGCAGCTCATCCTCGACATTGCGCTACACCTTC
CDR3aa: CASSSSSTLRYTF

d_gene: TRBD1
j_gene: TRBJ2-7
v_gene: TRBV6-5
abundance: many
CDR3nt: TGTGCCAGCAGTTACTACGGGACAGGGCCGGACGAGCAGTACTTC
CDR3aa: CASSYYGTGPDEQYF

d_gene: -
j_gene: TRBJ1-6
v_gene: TRBV12-3/TRBV12-4
abundance: many
CDR3nt: TGTGCCAGCAGTTTCAAGGTCTCAGGCAATTCACCCCTCCACTTT
CDR3aa: CASSFKVSGNSPLHF

d_gene: -
j_gene: TRBJ2-1
v_gene: TRBV7-8
abundance: many
CDR3nt: TGTGCCAGCAGCTTTGACGGGTACAATGAGCAGTTCTTC
CDR3aa: CASSFDGYNEQFF

d_gene: -
j_gene: TRBJ2-7
v_gene: TRBV7-9
abundance: many
CDR3nt: TGTGCCAGCAGCCCCAAGGGAGACTACGAGCAGTACTTC
CDR3aa: CASSPKGDYEQYF

d_gene: -
j_gene: TRBJ1-1
v_gene: TRBV27
abundance: many
CDR3nt: TGTGCCAGCAGTCCCGGGACGGTGAACACTGAAGCTTTCTTT
CDR3aa: CASSPGTVNTEAFF

d_gene: -
j_gene: TRBJ2-3
v_gene: TRBV20-1
abundance: many
CDR3nt: TGCAGTGGGGGGCCAGCGAACCCTAGCACAGATACGCAGTATTTT
CDR3aa: CSGGPANPSTDTQYF

d_gene: -
j_gene: TRBJ2-3
v_gene: TRBV7-3
abundance: many
CDR3nt: TGTGCCAGCAGCTTATGGGACACAGATACGCAGTATTTT
CDR3aa: CASSLWDTDTQYF

d_gene: -
j_gene: TRBJ1-4
v_gene: TRBV4-2
abundance: many
CDR3nt: TGTGCCAGCAGCCAAATATCGGGGCAGGGTGGAGAAAAACTGTTTTTT
CDR3aa: CASSQISGQGGEKLFF

d_gene: -
j_gene: TRBJ2-7
v_gene: TRBV20-1
abundance: many
CDR3nt: TGCAGTGCTAGAGTTCCGACAGGCGTCTCCTACGAGCAGTACTTC
CDR3aa: CSARVPTGVSYEQYF

d_gene: -
j_gene: TRBJ2-7
v_gene: TRBV7-8
abundance: many
CDR3nt: TGTGCCAGCACCACCCATCCGGGCAGGACCTACGAGCAGTACTTC
CDR3aa: CASTTHPGRTYEQYF

d_gene: -
j_gene: TRBJ1-1
v_gene: TRBV12-3/TRBV12-4
abundance: many
CDR3nt: TGTGCCAGCAGTTTAGGGCGGACTAACATGATGAACACTGAAGCTTTCTTT
CDR3aa: CASSLGRTNMMNTEAFF

d_gene: -
j_gene: TRBJ1-2
v_gene: TRBV5-1
abundance: -
CDR3nt: TGCGCCAGCAGCCCCCGGGCAGGGCTTGGGTATGGCTACACCTTC
CDR3aa: CASSPRAGLGYGYTF

d_gene: -
j_gene: TRBJ2-1
v_gene: TRBV20-1
abundance: many
CDR3nt: TGCAGTGCTAGAGATAGGACTAACTACAATGAGCAGTTCTTC
CDR3aa: CSARDRTNYNEQFF

d_gene: -
j_gene: TRBJ2-2
v_gene: TRBV5-4
abundance: many
CDR3nt: TGTGCCAGCAGCTTGGACAGGACCGGGGAGCTGTTTTTT
CDR3aa: CASSLDRTGELFF